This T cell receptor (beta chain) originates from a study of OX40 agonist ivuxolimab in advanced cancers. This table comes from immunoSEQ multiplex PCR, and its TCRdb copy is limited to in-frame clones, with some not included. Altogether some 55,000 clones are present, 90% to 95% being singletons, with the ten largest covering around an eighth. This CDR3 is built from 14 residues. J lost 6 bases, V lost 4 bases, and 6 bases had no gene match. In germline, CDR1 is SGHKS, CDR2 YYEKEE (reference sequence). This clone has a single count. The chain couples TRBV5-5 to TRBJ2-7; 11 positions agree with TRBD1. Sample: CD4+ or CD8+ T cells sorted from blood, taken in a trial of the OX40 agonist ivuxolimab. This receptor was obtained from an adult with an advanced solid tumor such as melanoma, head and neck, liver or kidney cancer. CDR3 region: CASSLGQGAFEQYF. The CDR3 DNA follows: TGTGCCAGCAGCCTTGGACAGGGGGCGTTCGAGCAGTACTTC.